Reported below is one T cell receptor (beta chain). Its antigen is unknown. Base qualities are missing; no much larger clone stands one base away. V has 0 bases trimmed and J has 10 bases trimmed; junction bases matching no gene number 10. The CDR3 goes from the cysteine to the phenylalanine over 16 residues. Only CDR3 DNA remains: 48 bases, in frame from the first base. Reading the germline V gene gives CDR1 SGHRS and CDR2 YFSETQ. The treatment or condition label of this sample denotes: live attenuated yellow fever vaccine strain. At each blood-draw timepoint, two biological replicates of bulk PBMCs were collected. PBMCs were isolated from peripheral blood using a standard Ficoll-Paque protocol. RNA was extracted with TriZol from bulk PBMCs, CD4 and CD8 fractions, and dextramer-positive and dextramer-negative fractions. Synthesis of TCR cDNA relied on 5'RACE template switching, a step that introduced a universal primer site along with unique molecular identifiers. cDNA synthesis was primed from both the TCR alpha and TCR beta constant segments. Library amplification used two PCR steps, and the second PCR step added sample barcodes and sequencing adapters. Sequencing of libraries was done on Illumina HiSeq 2500 (2x100 bp) or NovaSeq (2x150 bp). The study's processing was this. MIGEC was used to demultiplex reads and collapse the reads into UMI consensus sequences, and MiXCR was used for V(D)J alignment. Using edgeR on replicate PBMC samples, clonotypes were called vaccine-responding if FDR was below 0.01 and the log2 fold change was above 5 up to day 15. Bulk clonotypes were assigned CD4 or CD8 identity according to which sequenced CD4 or CD8 repertoire held them at higher abundance. The raw public data were reprocessed by TCRdb itself: fastp quality trimming at Q25, MiXCR clonotype calling, in-frame beta chains only. Every distinct CDR3 protein forms one entry, paired with its most common genes and DNA. The authors' filters were not applied to this entry. This sample has some 390,000 distinct CDR3 sequences in its table, and about 6% of those were observed once. Clones ranked in the top ten supply over 14% of the sample.

These data are taken from a study of T cells after yellow fever vaccination (dated by TCRdb to the late 2010s). Looking at the study overall: The SMART-Seq v4 Ultra Low Input RNA kit was used to prepare libraries from fractions with low cell numbers. To follow T-cell clones before and after primary and booster YFV17D yellow fever vaccination, bulk TCR alpha and beta repertoires were sequenced over time. Two healthy male donors made up the cohort, one aged 18 to 30 years and the other aged 30 to 40 years. Bulk PBMC replicates and cell subsets were isolated from blood drawn at multiple timepoints before and after both primary and secondary immunization. What the research found in general, with its limitations: Because only a couple of donors were included in the study, the extent to which the findings can be generalized is limited. Computational filtering was needed because FACS-sorted repertoires could contain abundant contaminating clonotypes from the bulk population. A small fraction of clonotypes showed up in both the CD4 and CD8 compartments, probably as a result of convergent recombination. The secondary T-cell response was found to be weaker but faster than the primary response, with a peak reached on day 5 rather than on day 15. After the booster, most clones that had expanded after primary vaccination were detected again (almost 97% of CD4 and over 75% of CD8), suggesting broad maintenance of memory.

The material was PBMCs, obtained 5 days after the yellow fever booster vaccination. The sequence derives from a man under 40 who received the YFV17D yellow fever vaccine. The chain is assembled from TRBV5-1 and TRBJ1-4; 9 bases in the junction line up with TRBD1. The DNA sequence is as follows: TGCGCCAGCAGCTTGGTCTACAGGGGGCGGGAACGAAAACTGTTTTTT. Its coded protein is CASSLVYRGRERKLFF.